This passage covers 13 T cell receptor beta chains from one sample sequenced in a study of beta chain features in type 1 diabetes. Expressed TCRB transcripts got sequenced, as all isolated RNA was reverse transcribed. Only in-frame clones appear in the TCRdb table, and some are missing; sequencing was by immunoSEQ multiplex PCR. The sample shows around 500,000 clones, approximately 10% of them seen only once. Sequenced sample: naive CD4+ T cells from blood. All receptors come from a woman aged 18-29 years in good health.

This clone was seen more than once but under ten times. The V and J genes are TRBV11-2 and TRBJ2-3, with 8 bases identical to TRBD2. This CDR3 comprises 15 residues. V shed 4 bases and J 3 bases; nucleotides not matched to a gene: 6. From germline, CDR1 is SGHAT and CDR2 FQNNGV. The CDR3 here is CASSSRLARTDTQYF. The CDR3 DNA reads TGTGCCAGCAGCTCCCGACTAGCGAGGACAGATACGCAGTATTTT. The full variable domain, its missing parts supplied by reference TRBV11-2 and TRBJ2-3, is EAGVAQSPRYKIIEKRQSVAFWCNPISGHATLYWYQQILGQGPKLLIQFQNNGVVDDSQLPKDRFSAERLKGVDSTLKIQPAKLEDSAVYLCASSSRLARTDTQYFGPGTRLTVL.

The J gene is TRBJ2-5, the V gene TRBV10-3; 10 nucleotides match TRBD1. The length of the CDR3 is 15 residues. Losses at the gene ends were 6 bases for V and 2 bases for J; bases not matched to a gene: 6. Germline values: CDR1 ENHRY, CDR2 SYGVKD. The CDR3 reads CAISSDRGIQETQYF. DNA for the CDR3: TGTGCCATCAGCTCGGACAGGGGGATACAAGAGACCCAGTACTTC.

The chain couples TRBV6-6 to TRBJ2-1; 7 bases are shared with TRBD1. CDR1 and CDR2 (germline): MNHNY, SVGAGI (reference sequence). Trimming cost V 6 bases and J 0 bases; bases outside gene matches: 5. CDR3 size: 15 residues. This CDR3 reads CASRKQGSSYNEQFF. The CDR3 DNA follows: TGTGCCAGCAGGAAACAGGGGAGCTCCTACAATGAGCAGTTCTTC.

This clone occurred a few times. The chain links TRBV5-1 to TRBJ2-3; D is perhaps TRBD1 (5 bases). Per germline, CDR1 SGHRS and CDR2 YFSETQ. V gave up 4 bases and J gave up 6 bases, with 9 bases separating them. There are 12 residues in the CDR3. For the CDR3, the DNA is TGCGCCAGCAGCCCCAACAGGGATACGCAGTATTTT. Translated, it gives CASSPNRDTQYF. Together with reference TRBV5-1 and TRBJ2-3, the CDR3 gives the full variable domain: KAGVTQTPRYLIKTRGQQVTLSCSPISGHRSVSWYQQTPGQGLQFLFEYFSETQRNKGNFPGRFSGRQFSNSRSEMNVSTLELGDSALYLCASSPNRDTQYFGPGTRLTVL.

DNA of the CDR3: TGTGCCAGCAGTGAAACTCGTGGGACAGTTAACTATGGCTACACCTTC. It specifies CASSETRGTVNYGYTF. The chain has TRBV6-1 and TRBJ1-2, with 7 bases lining up with TRBD1. Germline CDR1 and CDR2: MNHNS and SASEGT. After removal of 2 bases from V and 1 base from J, the junction contained 7 bases not matched to a gene. The CDR3 runs 16 residues.

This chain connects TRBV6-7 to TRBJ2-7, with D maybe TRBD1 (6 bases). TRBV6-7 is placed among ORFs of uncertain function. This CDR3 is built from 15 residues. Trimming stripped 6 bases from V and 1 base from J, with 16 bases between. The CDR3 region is CASRPRDRPSYEQYF. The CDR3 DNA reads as TGTGCCAGCAGGCCTCGCGACAGGCCGTCCTACGAGCAGTACTTC.

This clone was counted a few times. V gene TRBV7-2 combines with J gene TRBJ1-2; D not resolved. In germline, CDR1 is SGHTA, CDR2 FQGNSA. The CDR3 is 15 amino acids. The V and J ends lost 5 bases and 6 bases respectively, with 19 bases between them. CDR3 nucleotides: TGTGCCAGCAGCGCGGACGTGAGGAATATTGATGGCTACACCTTC. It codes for CASSADVRNIDGYTF.

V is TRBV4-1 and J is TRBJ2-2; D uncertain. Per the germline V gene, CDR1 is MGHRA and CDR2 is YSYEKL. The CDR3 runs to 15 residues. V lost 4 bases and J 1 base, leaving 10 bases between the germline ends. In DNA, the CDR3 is TGCGCCAGCAGCCCCCAACCAATGAACACCGGGGAGCTGTTTTTT. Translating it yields CASSPQPMNTGELFF.

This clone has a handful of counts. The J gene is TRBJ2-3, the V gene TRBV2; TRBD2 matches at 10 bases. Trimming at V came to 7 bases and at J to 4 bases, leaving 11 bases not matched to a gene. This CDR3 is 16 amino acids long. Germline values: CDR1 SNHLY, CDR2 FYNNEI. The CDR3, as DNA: TGTGCCAGCACTCTAGCGGGAGTCATCAATGCAGATACGCAGTATTTT. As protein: CASTLAGVINADTQYF.

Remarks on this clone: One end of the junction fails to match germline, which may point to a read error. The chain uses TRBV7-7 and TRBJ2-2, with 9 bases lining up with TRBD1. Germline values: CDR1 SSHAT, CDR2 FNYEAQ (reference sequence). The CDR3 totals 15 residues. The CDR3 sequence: CASSPNRGHTGELFF. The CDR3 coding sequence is TGTGCTAGCAGCCCCAACAGGGGGCACACCGGGGAGCTGTTTTTT.

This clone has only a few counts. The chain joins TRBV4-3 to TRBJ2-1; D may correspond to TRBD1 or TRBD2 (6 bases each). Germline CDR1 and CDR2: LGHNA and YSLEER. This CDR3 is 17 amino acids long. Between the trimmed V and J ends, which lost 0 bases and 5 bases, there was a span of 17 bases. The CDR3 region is CASSQDGGRVVHNEQFF. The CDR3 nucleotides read TGCGCCAGCAGCCAAGATGGGGGGCGGGTAGTGCACAATGAGCAGTTCTTC.

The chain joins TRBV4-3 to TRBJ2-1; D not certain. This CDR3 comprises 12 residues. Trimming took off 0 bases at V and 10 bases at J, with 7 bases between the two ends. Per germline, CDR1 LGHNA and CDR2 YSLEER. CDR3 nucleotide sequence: TGCGCCAGCAGCCAAGACGGACGGGAGCAGTTCTTC. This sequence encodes CASSQDGREQFF.

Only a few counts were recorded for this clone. The CDR3 loop is CASSDLTGSWNEQFF. In DNA, the CDR3 is TGTGCCAGCAGCGATTTAACAGGGAGTTGGAATGAGCAGTTCTTC. The chain joins TRBV9 to TRBJ2-1; D may be TRBD1 (6 bases). CDR1 is SGDLS, CDR2 YYNGEE, per germline. This CDR3 comprises 15 residues. Trimming pared 3 bases from V and 7 bases from J, leaving 17 bases between.